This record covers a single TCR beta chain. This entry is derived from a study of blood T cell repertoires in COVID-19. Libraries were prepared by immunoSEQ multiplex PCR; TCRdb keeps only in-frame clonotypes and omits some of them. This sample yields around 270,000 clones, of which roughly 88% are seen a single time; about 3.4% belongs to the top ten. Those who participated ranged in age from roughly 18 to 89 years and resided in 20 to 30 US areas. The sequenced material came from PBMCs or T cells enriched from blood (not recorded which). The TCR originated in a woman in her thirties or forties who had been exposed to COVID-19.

DNA for the CDR3: TGTGCCAGTAGTAGATACAGGGTGGATAGCACAGATACGCAGTATTTT. Translated, it gives CASSRYRVDSTDTQYF. This chain joins TRBV19 and TRBJ2-3; a possible D gene is TRBD1 (6 bases). This CDR3 contains 16 residues. V gave up 4 bases and J gave up 0 bases, with 14 bases separating them. Germline V lookup: CDR1 LNHDA, CDR2 SQIVND (reference sequence). The variable domain in full, with the rest retrieved from reference TRBV19 and TRBJ2-3, is DGGITQSPKYLFRKEGQNVTLSCEQNLNHDAMYWYRQDPGQGLRLIYYSQIVNDFQKGDIAEGYSVSREKKESFPLTVTSAQKNPTAFYLCASSRYRVDSTDTQYFGPGTRLTVL.